Listed below are T cell receptor beta chains from one sample, sequenced in a study of T-cell memory formation after mild COVID-19. TCRdb called the 5' RACE reads again in MiXCR, with one record for every CDR3 protein. The sample lists some 160,000 distinct CDR3 sequences; 10% to 15% were seen once. Material: PBMCs or a T cell subset sorted from them (not recorded which). The receptors were sampled from a man aged 18 to 35 who had mild COVID-19 (a few samples of this study predate the infection). Cell type and time point are not known. CDR3s include the opening cysteine and the closing phenylalanine or tryptophan.

CSAGQGAGTEAFF,TRBJ1-1,TRBV20-1
CASSQEASGLNTGELFF,TRBJ2-2,TRBV4-3
CASSWASRLNYGYTF,TRBJ1-2,TRBV6-6
CASSLSPQGIAGELFF,TRBJ2-2,TRBV7-3
CASSLTSSGGVSTDTQYF,TRBJ2-3,TRBV4-2
CATSDARSPTDTQYF,TRBJ2-3,TRBV24-1
CASSQDTSKIRYTF,TRBJ1-2,TRBV3-1
CASSLGQLTNEKLFF,TRBJ1-4,TRBV5-8
CASSSDYPGSYTF,TRBJ1-2,TRBV5-1
CASRAGSGGYTF,TRBJ1-2,TRBV6-6
CASSKGLPDEQFF,TRBJ2-1,TRBV19
CSARDRTRGNTIYF,TRBJ1-3,TRBV20-1
CATSRARGGSDNEQFF,TRBJ2-1,TRBV15
CASPLGTGPSGANVLTF,TRBJ2-6,TRBV5-4
CASSLYYGYTF,TRBJ1-2,TRBV7-2
CASSLGGLGMNTEAFF,TRBJ1-1,TRBV7-2
CASSEPSLTGSGEAFF,TRBJ1-1,TRBV25-1
CSANSGRGSLLSNQPQHF,TRBJ1-5,TRBV20-1
CASSAVDRGWTEAFF,TRBJ1-1,TRBV9
CASSFSSGGGNTEAFF,TRBJ1-1,TRBV7-2
CSARPRGQETQYF,TRBJ2-5,TRBV20-1
CAISVEGQETQYF,TRBJ2-5,TRBV10-3
CASSSFNYGYTF,TRBJ1-2,TRBV6-6
CASSAEAGRDQYF,TRBJ2-5,TRBV7-8
CASSQGKTSGVTGELFF,TRBJ2-2,TRBV3-1
CASRGQGVGYGYTF,TRBJ1-2,TRBV5-6
CASSSVPGDEQYF,TRBJ2-7,TRBV5-1
CASSQGTGKIHEQYF,TRBJ2-7,TRBV4-2
CASSFGDSGANVLTF,TRBJ2-6,TRBV12-3/TRBV12-4
CASSRRQVGREKLFF,TRBJ1-4,TRBV6-5
CASSMDGSYEQYF,TRBJ2-7,TRBV5-1
CASRGRESTEAFF,TRBJ1-1,TRBV7-8
CASSWRGDTDTQYF,TRBJ2-3,TRBV7-9
CASSELAGNQPQHF,TRBJ1-5,TRBV2